Included here is one T cell receptor (beta chain) sequence, with context. This sample was taken from a study of T cell changes during pregnancy in multiple sclerosis. This CDR3 is 16 amino acids long. Trimming stripped 2 bases from V and 2 bases from J, with 15 bases between. The germline gives CDR1 WNHNN, CDR2 SYGVQD (reference sequence). Only in-frame clones appear in the TCRdb table, and some are missing; sequencing was by immunoSEQ multiplex PCR. The profile shows tens of thousands of clones, 90% of them singletons. This chain uses TRBV10-1 with TRBJ2-5; TRBD2 might be the D (6 bases). This receptor was obtained from a female donor in good health, enrolled as a control in a pregnancy study. This specimen was peripheral blood, taken in the third trimester of pregnancy. CDR3 in DNA: TGCGCCAGCAGTGAGGCCCCCGGGGGTGGTCAAGAGACCCAGTACTTC. Translated: CASSEAPGGGQETQYF.